This is a list of T cell receptor beta chains from one sample in a study of shared clonotypes between healthy human individuals. Profiled with immunoSEQ multiplex PCR; TCRdb holds only in-frame clones, not every one. The sample consists of fewer than 400,000 clones, less than 85% of them appearing once. Sequenced: memory CD4+ T cells sorted from blood. These TCRs come from a man aged 30 to 39 in good health. CDR3s leave out the opening cysteine and the closing phenylalanine or tryptophan.

v_call,j_call,cdr3_aa
TRBV11-3,TRBJ2-7,ASSFRLPGSYEQY
TRBV7-9,TRBJ1-5,ASSSSDGYSNQPQH
TRBV28,TRBJ1-2,ASSSPAALGYT
TRBV19,TRBJ2-1,ASQYYPGQGHNEQF
TRBV7-7,TRBJ2-1,ASSLGPPQSSYNEQF
TRBV4-3,TRBJ2-5,ASSQEARVETQY
TRBV30,TRBJ1-5,AWSSRSGRVWGQPQH
TRBV5-6,TRBJ1-2,ASSLEGTGVYGYT
TRBV5-1,TRBJ2-7,ASGSGTSYEQY
TRBV6-1,TRBJ2-7,ASRETDEQY
TRBV6-1,TRBJ2-4,ASSENREIIQY
TRBV28,TRBJ1-1,ASSLSAGGSTEAF
TRBV5-1,TRBJ2-2,ASRTDTQTGELF
TRBV28,TRBJ2-7,ASRYNPPRYEQY
TRBV7-3,TRBJ2-5,ASSLIPTSGRAAGETQY
TRBV4-2,TRBJ1-2,ASSQDPNYGYT
TRBV11-2,TRBJ1-2,ASSLVRNYGYT
TRBV27,TRBJ1-5,ASSFRALTGSNQPQH
TRBV7-8,TRBJ2-7,ASSQSWSSYEQY
TRBV11-2,TRBJ2-2,ASSLPSIPGELF
TRBV2,TRBJ2-1,ATSRQDTEQF
TRBV7-9,TRBJ2-5,ASSQGQGRTRETQY
TRBV7-6,TRBJ1-2,ASSLGGRWNYGYT
TRBV2,TRBJ1-5,ASRDSSNQPQH
TRBV5-5,TRBJ1-1,ASSRGPNTLNTEAF
TRBV6-5,TRBJ2-7,ASSSGTWSYEQY
TRBV2,TRBJ1-2,ASRLTGDYGYT
TRBV5-1,TRBJ2-3,ASSLWGRSDTQY
TRBV5-4,TRBJ2-1,ASSPWTSGREYNEQF
TRBV7-2,TRBJ1-1,ASSLVALNTEAF
TRBV7-9,TRBJ1-1,ASSNRHTEAF
TRBV7-9,TRBJ2-2,ASSPISRQGAGGELF
TRBV6-1,TRBJ1-1,ASMDGNTEAF
TRBV30,TRBJ1-2,AWGWSGAGYT
TRBV30,TRBJ1-1,AWKTDKHTAF
TRBV2,TRBJ2-7,ASSLTDNLYEQY
TRBV11-2,TRBJ1-4,ASSPRGVGKLF
TRBV19,TRBJ2-5,ASSPGTSGRAPH
TRBV7-9,TRBJ1-4,ASSPIGTEKLF
TRBV14,TRBJ2-1,ASSMYNEQF
TRBV27,TRBJ2-7,ASSSRRTYEQY
TRBV25-1,TRBJ1-4,ASSELLGGGKLF
TRBV11-2,TRBJ2-7,ASSTIYEQY
TRBV6-1,TRBJ1-3,ASSEVPGGLSGNTIY
TRBV7-2,TRBJ2-5,ASSLPPMGGETQY
TRBV4-1,TRBJ1-4,ASSQELQLLREKLF
TRBV6-5,TRBJ2-3,ASSSFSGSKGDTQY
TRBV14,TRBJ1-4,ASSLRVGSEKLF
TRBV5-5,TRBJ2-3,ASSIGTGVPGTDTQY
TRBV29-1,TRBJ2-1,SVIGPSSYNEQF
TRBV10-3,TRBJ2-1,AISESSSGALYNEQF